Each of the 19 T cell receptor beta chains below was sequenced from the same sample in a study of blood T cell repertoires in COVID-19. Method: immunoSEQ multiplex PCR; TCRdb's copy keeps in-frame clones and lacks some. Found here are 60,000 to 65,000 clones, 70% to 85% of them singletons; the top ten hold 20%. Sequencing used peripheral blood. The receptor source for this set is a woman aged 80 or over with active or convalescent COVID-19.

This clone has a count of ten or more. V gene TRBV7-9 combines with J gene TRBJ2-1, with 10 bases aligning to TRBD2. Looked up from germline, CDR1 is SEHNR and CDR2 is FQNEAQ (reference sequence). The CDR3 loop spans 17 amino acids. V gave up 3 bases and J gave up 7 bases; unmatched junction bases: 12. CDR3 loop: CASSLQSGGVIANEQFF. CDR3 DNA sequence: TGTGCCAGCAGCTTGCAGAGCGGGGGGGTTATCGCGAATGAGCAGTTCTTC. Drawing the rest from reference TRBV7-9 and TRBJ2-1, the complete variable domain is DTGVSQNPRHKITKRGQNVTFRCDPISEHNRLYWYRQTLGQGPEFLTYFQNEAQLEKSRLLSDRFSAERPKGSFSTLEIQRTEQGDSAMYLCASSLQSGGVIANEQFFGPGTRLTVL.

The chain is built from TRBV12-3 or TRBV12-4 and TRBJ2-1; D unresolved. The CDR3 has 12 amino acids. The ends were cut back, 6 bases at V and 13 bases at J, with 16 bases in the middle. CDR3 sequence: CASSYYSRGQFF. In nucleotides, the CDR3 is TGTGCCAGCAGCTACTATAGTCGTGGACAGTTCTTC.

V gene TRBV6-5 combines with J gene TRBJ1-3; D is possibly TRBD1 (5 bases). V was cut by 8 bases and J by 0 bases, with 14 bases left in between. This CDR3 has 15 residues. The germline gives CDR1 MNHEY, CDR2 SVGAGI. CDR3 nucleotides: TGTGCCAGCTCTCCAGGGAAAAGCTCTGGAAACACCATATATTTT. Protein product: CASSPGKSSGNTIYF.

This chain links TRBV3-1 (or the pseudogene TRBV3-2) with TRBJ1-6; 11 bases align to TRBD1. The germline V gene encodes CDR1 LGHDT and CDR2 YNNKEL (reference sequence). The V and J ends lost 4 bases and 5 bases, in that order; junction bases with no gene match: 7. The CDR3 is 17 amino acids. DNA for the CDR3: TGTGCCAGCAGCCCCCTCGGACAGGGGGCTGATAATTCACCCCTCCACTTT. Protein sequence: CASSPLGQGADNSPLHF.

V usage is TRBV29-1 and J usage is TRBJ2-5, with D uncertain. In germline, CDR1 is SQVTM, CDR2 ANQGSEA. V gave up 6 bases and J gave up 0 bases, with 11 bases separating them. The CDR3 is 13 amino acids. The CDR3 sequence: CSVDTRYQETQYF. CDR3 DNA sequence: TGCAGCGTAGACACACGGTACCAAGAGACCCAGTACTTC. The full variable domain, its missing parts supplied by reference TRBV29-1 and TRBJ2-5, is SAVISQKPSRDICQRGTSLTIQCQVDSQVTMMFWYRQQPGQSLTLIATANQGSEATYESGFVIDKFPISRPNLTFSTLTVSNMSPEDSSIYLCSVDTRYQETQYFGPGTRLLVL.

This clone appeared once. CDR3 bases: TGTGCCATCAGTGACCCAGGCTCTGGGGCCAACGTCCTGACTTTC. Amino acids: CAISDPGSGANVLTF. The chain recombines TRBV10-3 with TRBJ2-6; D call uncertain. With 3 bases removed from V and 0 bases from J, the gap between germline ends came to 6 bases. Looked up from germline, CDR1 is ENHRY and CDR2 is SYGVKD. This CDR3 has 15 residues.

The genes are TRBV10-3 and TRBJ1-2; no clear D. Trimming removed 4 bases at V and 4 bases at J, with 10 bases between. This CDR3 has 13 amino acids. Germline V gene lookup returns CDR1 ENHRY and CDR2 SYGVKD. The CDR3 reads CAISVSGSYGYTF. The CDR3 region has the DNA TGTGCCATCAGTGTTTCCGGGAGCTATGGCTACACCTTC.

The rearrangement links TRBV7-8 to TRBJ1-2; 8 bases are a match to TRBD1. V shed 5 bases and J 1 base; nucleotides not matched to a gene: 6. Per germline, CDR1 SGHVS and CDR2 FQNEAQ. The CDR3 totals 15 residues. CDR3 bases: TGTGCCAGCAGCCCGGGGGGACAGGTTAACTATGGCTACACCTTC. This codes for CASSPGGQVNYGYTF.

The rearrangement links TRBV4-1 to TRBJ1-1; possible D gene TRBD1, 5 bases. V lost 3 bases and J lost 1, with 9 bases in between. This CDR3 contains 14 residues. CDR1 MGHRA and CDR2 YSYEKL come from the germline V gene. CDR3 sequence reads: CASSHGTSNTEAFF. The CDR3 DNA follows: TGCGCCAGCAGCCACGGGACTTCGAACACTGAAGCTTTCTTT.

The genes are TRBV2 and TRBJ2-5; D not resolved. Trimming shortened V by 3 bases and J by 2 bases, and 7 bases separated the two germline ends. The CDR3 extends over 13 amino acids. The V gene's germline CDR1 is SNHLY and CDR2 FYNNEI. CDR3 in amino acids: CASSEGMQETQYF. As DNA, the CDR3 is TGTGCCAGCAGTGAGGGCATGCAAGAGACCCAGTACTTC. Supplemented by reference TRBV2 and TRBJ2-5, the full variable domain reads EPEVTQTPSHQVTQMGQEVILRCVPISNHLYFYWYRQILGQKVEFLVSFYNNEISEKSEIFDDQFSVERPDGSNFTLKIRSTKLEDSAMYFCASSEGMQETQYFGPGTRLLVL.

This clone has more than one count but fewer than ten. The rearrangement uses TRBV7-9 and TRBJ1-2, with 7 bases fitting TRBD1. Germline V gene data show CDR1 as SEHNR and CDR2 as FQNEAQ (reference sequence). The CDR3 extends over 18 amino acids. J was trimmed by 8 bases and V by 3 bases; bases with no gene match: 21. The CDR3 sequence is CASSFPGTAGAAGPGYTF. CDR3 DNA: TGTGCCAGCAGCTTTCCCGGGACAGCCGGGGCCGCAGGCCCGGGCTACACCTTC.

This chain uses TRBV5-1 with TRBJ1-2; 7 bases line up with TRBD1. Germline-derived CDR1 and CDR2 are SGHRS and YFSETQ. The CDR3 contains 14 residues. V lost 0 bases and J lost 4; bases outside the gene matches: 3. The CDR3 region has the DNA TGCGCCAGCAGCTTGGAGGCAGGGGGCTATGGCTACACCTTC. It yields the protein CASSLEAGGYGYTF.

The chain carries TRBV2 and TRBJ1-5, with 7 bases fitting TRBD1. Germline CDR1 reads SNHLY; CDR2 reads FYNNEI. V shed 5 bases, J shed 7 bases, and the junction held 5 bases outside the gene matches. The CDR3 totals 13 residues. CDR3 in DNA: TGTGCCAGCAGTAACAGGGGTCAACAGCCCCAGCATTTT. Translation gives CASSNRGQQPQHF.

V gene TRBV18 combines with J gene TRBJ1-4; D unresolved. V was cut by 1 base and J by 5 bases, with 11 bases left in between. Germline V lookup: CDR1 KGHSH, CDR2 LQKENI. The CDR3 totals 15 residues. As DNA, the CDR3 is TGTGCCAGCTCACCACTGAGGGCTACGAATGAAAAACTGTTTTTT. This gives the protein CASSPLRATNEKLFF.

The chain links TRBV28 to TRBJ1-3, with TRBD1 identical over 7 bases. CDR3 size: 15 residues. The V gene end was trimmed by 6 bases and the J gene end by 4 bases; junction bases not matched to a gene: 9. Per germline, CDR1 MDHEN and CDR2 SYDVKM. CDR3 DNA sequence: TGTGCCAGCAGCCTCAACCGGGACAGCGGAAACACCATATATTTT. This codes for CASSLNRDSGNTIYF.

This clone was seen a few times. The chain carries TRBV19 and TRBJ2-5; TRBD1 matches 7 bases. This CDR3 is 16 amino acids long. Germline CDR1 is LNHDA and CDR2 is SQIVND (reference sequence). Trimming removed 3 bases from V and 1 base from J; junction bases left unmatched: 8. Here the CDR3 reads CASSIIPGTAQETQYF. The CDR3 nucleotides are TGTGCCAGTAGTATTATACCCGGGACAGCCCAAGAGACCCAGTACTTC.

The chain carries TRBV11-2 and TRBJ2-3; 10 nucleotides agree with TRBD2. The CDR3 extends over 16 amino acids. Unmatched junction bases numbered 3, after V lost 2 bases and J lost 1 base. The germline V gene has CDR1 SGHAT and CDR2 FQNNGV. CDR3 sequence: CASSLIAGGRTDTQYF. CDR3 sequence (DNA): TGTGCCAGCAGCTTAATAGCGGGGGGACGCACAGATACGCAGTATTTT. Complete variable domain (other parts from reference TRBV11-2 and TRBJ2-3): EAGVAQSPRYKIIEKRQSVAFWCNPISGHATLYWYQQILGQGPKLLIQFQNNGVVDDSQLPKDRFSAERLKGVDSTLKIQPAKLEDSAVYLCASSLIAGGRTDTQYFGPGTRLTVL.

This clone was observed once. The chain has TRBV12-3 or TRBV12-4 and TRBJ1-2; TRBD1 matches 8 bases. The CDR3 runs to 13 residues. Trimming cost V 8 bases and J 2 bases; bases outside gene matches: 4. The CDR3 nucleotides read TGTGCCAGCGGGGACAGGATGAACTATGGCTACACCTTC. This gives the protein CASGDRMNYGYTF.

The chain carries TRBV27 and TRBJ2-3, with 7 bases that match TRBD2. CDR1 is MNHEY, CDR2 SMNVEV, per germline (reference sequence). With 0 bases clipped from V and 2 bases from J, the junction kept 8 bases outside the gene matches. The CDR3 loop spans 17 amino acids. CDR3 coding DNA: TGTGCCAGCAGTTTATCGTCCCGCGGGGGAAACACAGATACGCAGTATTTT. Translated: CASSLSSRGGNTDTQYF.